This section outlines one T cell receptor beta chain sequence together with its context. Antigen unknown. The repertoire was sequenced with immunoSEQ multiplex PCR; TCRdb's copy has only in-frame clones and lacks some. The sample records roughly 140,000 clones, around 88% being singletons. There are 18 residues in the CDR3. With V trimmed by 5 bases and J by 2 bases, 17 bases remained unmatched. Germline CDR1 SGHTA, CDR2 FQGNSA. This specimen belongs to a study of cytomegalovirus exposure and HLA in healthy donors. Whole-study findings and limits: Researchers counted approximately 160 TCR beta chains as cytomegalovirus-associated.

Source material: PBMCs. The TCR originated in a woman between 18 and 30 years old in good health and CMV-seropositive. The chain carries TRBV7-2 and TRBJ2-7, with 8 bases matching TRBD2. The chain's CDR3 is CASSLSLGAGDRAYEQYF. The CDR3 coding sequence is TGTGCCAGCAGCCTCTCCCTGGGAGCGGGAGACCGAGCCTACGAGCAGTACTTC. Full variable domain (remainder filled in from reference TRBV7-2 and TRBJ2-7): GAGVSQSPSNKVTEKGKDVELRCDPISGHTALYWYRQSLGQGLEFLIYFQGNSAPDKSGLPSDRFSAERTGGSVSTLTIQRTQQEDSAVYLCASSLSLGAGDRAYEQYFGPGTRLTVT.